This TCR beta chain originates from a study of OX40 agonist ivuxolimab in advanced cancers. V lost 8 bases and J lost 4, with 15 bases in between. The CDR3 covers 14 residues. Germline CDR1 and CDR2: ENHRY and SYGVKD. This clone has just a few counts. The repertoire was sequenced with immunoSEQ multiplex PCR; TCRdb's copy has only in-frame clones and lacks some. The table lists tens of thousands of clones, more than 75% of them singletons, with about 1.9% in the top ten. The V gene is TRBV10-3, the J gene TRBJ1-5; perhaps TRBD1 as D (5 bases). Sequenced material: CD4+ or CD8+ T cells sorted from blood, taken in a trial of the OX40 agonist ivuxolimab. This TCR was sampled from an adult with an advanced solid tumor such as melanoma, head and neck, liver or kidney cancer. The CDR3 DNA follows: TGTGCCATCGGGGCTGGCGGGAGTAATCAGCCCCAGCATTTT. It specifies CAIGAGGSNQPQHF.